The rows below give T cell receptor beta chains drawn from one sample of a study of cytomegalovirus exposure and HLA in healthy donors. Sequencing was performed with immunoSEQ multiplex PCR; in TCRdb, only in-frame clones are kept and a portion is missing. The sample lists 80,000 to 100,000 clones, roughly four fifths occurring once. Sequencing used PBMCs. The receptors originated from a female donor in good health and CMV-seropositive. The CDR3 runs from the conserved cysteine through the conserved F or W. The D gene is left open where the match is weak. The size field is filled for only some rows; it gives once, few, many or a size class.

18,-,TRBV2,-,TRBJ2-3,CASSTPDSSGSSTDTQYF,TGTGCCAGCAGCACCCCGGACAGCTCCGGATCTAGCACAGATACGCAGTATTTT
13,TRBD1,TRBV19,-,TRBJ1-2,CASSRTGADGYTF,TGTGCCAGTAGTAGGACAGGGGCGGATGGCTACACCTTC
14,-,TRBV5-4,-,TRBJ2-7,CASSATTGTYEQYF,TGTGCCAGCAGCGCCACGACAGGCACCTACGAGCAGTACTTC
14,-,TRBV6-4,once,TRBJ1-1,CASRATVLNTEAFF,TGTGCCAGCAGAGCGACGGTCCTGAACACTGAAGCTTTCTTT
14,-,TRBV6-1,-,TRBJ2-5,CASSLGQNQETQYF,TGTGCCAGCAGTCTAGGACAGAACCAAGAGACCCAGTACTTC
12,-,TRBV5-6,-,TRBJ2-1,CASSFYFDEQFF,TGTGCCAGCAGCTTTTATTTTGATGAGCAGTTCTTC
16,-,TRBV27,-,TRBJ2-6,CASSFGHPSGANVLTF,TGTGCCAGCAGTTTCGGACACCCCTCTGGGGCCAACGTCCTGACTTTC
17,TRBD1,TRBV15,-,TRBJ2-3,CATSRVTGGTSTDTQYF,TGTGCCACCAGCAGAGTGACAGGGGGAACGAGCACAGATACGCAGTATTTT
15,TRBD2,TRBV19,-,TRBJ2-7,CASRLLAGGDYEQYF,TGTGCCAGTAGGTTACTAGCGGGAGGTGATTACGAGCAGTACTTC
16,-,TRBV19,-,TRBJ2-5,CASSHPLDSSKETQYF,TGTGCCAGTAGTCATCCCTTGGACAGTTCTAAAGAGACCCAGTACTTC
15,-,TRBV5-1,-,TRBJ1-6,CASSLAGGDRSPLHF,TGCGCCAGCAGCTTGGCCGGAGGGGATCGTTCACCCCTCCACTTT
14,TRBD2,TRBV14,few,TRBJ2-7,CASSLTSGLYEQYF,TGTGCCAGCAGTTTGACTAGCGGCCTATACGAGCAGTACTTC
16,-,TRBV7-2,once,TRBJ1-3,CASSLDFGRTGNTIYF,TGTGCCAGCAGCTTAGATTTTGGGAGGACTGGAAACACCATATATTTT
12,-,TRBV18,-,TRBJ2-2,CASSPPGLELFF,TGTGCCAGCTCACCACCCGGTCTTGAGCTGTTTTTT
15,-,TRBV18,-,TRBJ2-7,CASSPLDSQTYEQYF,TGTGCCAGCTCACCACTCGACAGCCAAACCTACGAGCAGTACTTC
14,TRBD1,TRBV2,-,TRBJ1-4,CASSERQGSEKLFF,TGTGCCAGCAGTGAAAGACAGGGGAGTGAAAAACTGTTTTTT
14,-,TRBV5-5,-,TRBJ2-7,CASSWGPQNREQYF,TGTGCCAGCAGCTGGGGCCCTCAAAACCGCGAGCAGTACTTC
13,-,TRBV6-6,-,TRBJ1-4,CASTGRGNEKLFF,TGTGCCAGCACCGGGAGGGGTAATGAAAAACTGTTTTTT
16,TRBD1,TRBV4-1,-,TRBJ2-2,CASSPVGQGYTGELFF,TGCGCCAGCAGCCCGGTCGGACAGGGGTACACCGGGGAGCTGTTTTTT
13,TRBD1,TRBV5-1,few,TRBJ1-2,CASRTGSNYGYTF,TGCGCCAGCAGGACAGGGTCTAACTATGGCTACACCTTC
15,-,TRBV15,-,TRBJ1-2,CATSTEWTANYGYTF,TGTGCCACCAGCACTGAATGGACTGCTAACTATGGCTACACCTTC
14,TRBD1,TRBV5-4,-,TRBJ2-7,CASSPGQGRYEQYF,TGTGCCAGCAGCCCTGGACAGGGACGTTACGAGCAGTACTTC
14,TRBD1,TRBV6-1,few,TRBJ1-1,CASSGMTGDTEAFF,TGTGCCAGCAGTGGGATGACAGGGGACACTGAAGCTTTCTTT
15,-,TRBV6-5,-,TRBJ2-7,CASSYSWTENYEQYF,TGTGCCAGCAGTTACTCATGGACAGAGAACTACGAGCAGTACTTC
15,-,TRBV7-2,-,TRBJ1-1,CASSLVTSRGTEAFF,TGTGCCAGCAGCTTAGTGACCAGCCGGGGCACTGAAGCTTTCTTT
15,TRBD2,TRBV6-6,few,TRBJ2-7,CASSLAGAGGNEQYF,TGTGCCAGCAGTCTCGCAGGAGCGGGGGGCAACGAGCAGTACTTC
13,TRBD1,TRBV28,-,TRBJ1-2,CASSRQGELGYTF,TGTGCCAGCAGTCGACAGGGGGAGTTAGGCTACACCTTC
14,-,TRBV2,-,TRBJ2-7,CASTIDSEIYEQYF,TGTGCCAGCACTATAGACAGTGAAATCTACGAGCAGTACTTC
14,-,TRBV29-1,-,TRBJ2-1,CSVESGVQYNEQFF,TGCAGCGTTGAATCGGGGGTCCAATACAATGAGCAGTTCTTC
17,-,TRBV7-9,-,TRBJ1-3,CASSLGGLWLDGNTIYF,TGTGCCAGCAGCTTGGGGGGGCTCTGGTTGGATGGAAACACCATATATTTT
13,-,TRBV19,-,TRBJ1-2,CASITQGSYGYTF,TGTGCCAGTATCACGCAGGGGTCCTATGGCTACACCTTC
16,TRBD2,TRBV5-4,-,TRBJ2-1,CASSWGTSGGYNEQFF,TGTGCCAGCAGCTGGGGGACTAGCGGGGGTTACAATGAGCAGTTCTTC
15,TRBD1,TRBV29-1,-,TRBJ1-2,CSVELRDRSFYGYTF,TGCAGCGTTGAGCTCCGGGACAGGAGCTTCTATGGCTACACCTTC
16,-,TRBV6-5,-,TRBJ1-2,CASSYSSSGYNYGYTF,TGTGCCAGCAGTTACTCCTCTTCCGGGTATAACTATGGCTACACCTTC
13,-,TRBV7-9,-,TRBJ2-5,CASSRQRGETQYF,TGTGCCAGCAGCCGACAGAGGGGGGAGACCCAGTACTTC
15,-,TRBV21-1,-,TRBJ2-7,CASSKGASGTYEQYF,TGTGCCAGCAGCAAAGGGGCTAGCGGTACCTACGAGCAGTACTTC
12,-,TRBV29-1,-,TRBJ1-1,CSVEGEEAEAFF,TGCAGCGTTGAAGGGGAGGAGGCTGAAGCTTTCTTT
13,-,TRBV9,-,TRBJ1-5,CASNRFSNQPQHF,TGTGCCAGCAACAGGTTTAGCAATCAGCCCCAGCATTTT
17,TRBD2,TRBV7-2,-,TRBJ2-5,CASSFRLAGGLGETQYF,TGTGCCAGCAGCTTTCGACTAGCGGGAGGCCTCGGGGAGACCCAGTACTTC
16,-,TRBV6-4,-,TRBJ1-2,CASSPTPGGLSYGYTF,TGTGCCAGCAGCCCTACCCCTGGTGGGCTCAGCTATGGCTACACCTTC
14,TRBD1,TRBV4-1,-,TRBJ1-1,CASSQNPGTVEAFF,TGCGCCAGCAGCCAGAACCCCGGGACAGTGGAAGCTTTCTTT
14,TRBD1,TRBV2,few,TRBJ1-1,CASRAGQGGTEAFF,TGTGCCAGCAGGGCAGGACAGGGAGGAACTGAAGCTTTCTTT
18,TRBD2,TRBV5-8,few,TRBJ2-3,CASSARLGLADLTDTQYF,TGTGCCAGCAGCGCCCGGCTGGGGCTAGCGGACCTCACAGATACGCAGTATTTT
12,-,TRBV7-2,-,TRBJ1-1,CASSPPKPEAFF,TGTGCCAGCAGCCCTCCAAAGCCTGAAGCTTTCTTT
14,-,TRBV29-1,-,TRBJ1-2,CSVEPEDRYYGYTF,TGCAGCGTTGAACCGGAGGACAGATACTATGGCTACACCTTC
14,TRBD1,TRBV2,-,TRBJ1-6,CASSEQGVNSPLHF,TGTGCCAGCAGTGAACAGGGGGTTAATTCACCCCTCCACTTT
16,TRBD2,TRBV7-2,-,TRBJ2-1,CASSAGAAGGLSEQFF,TGTGCCAGCAGCGCAGGGGCAGCGGGGGGGCTGTCGGAGCAGTTCTTC